This T cell receptor beta chain comes out of a study of cytotoxic CD8 clonotypes in ibrutinib-treated CLL. Produced via immunoSEQ multiplex PCR; TCRdb's table is partial and in-frame only. The table records about 160,000 clones, under 90% of them present only once. Germline V gene lookup returns CDR1 MNHNS and CDR2 SASEGT. This CDR3 has 17 amino acids. Trimming took 0 bases from V and 4 from J, leaving 18 bases between them. V is TRBV6-1 and J is TRBJ1-2; no firm D call. The TCR was taken from a human donor with chronic lymphocytic leukemia. This sample comprised PBMCs, obtained after 24 months of ibrutinib treatment. CDR3 in amino acids: CASSEARTTGTGYGYTF. Here the CDR3 DNA reads TGTGCCAGCAGTGAAGCGCGGACGACGGGAACCGGCTATGGCTACACCTTC.